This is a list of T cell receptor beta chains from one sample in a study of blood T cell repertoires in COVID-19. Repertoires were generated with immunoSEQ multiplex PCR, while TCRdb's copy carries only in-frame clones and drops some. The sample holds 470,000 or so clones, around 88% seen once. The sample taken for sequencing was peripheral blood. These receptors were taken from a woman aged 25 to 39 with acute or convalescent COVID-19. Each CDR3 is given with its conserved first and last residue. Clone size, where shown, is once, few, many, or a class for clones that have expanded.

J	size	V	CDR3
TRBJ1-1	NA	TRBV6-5	CASRDGQLNTEAFF
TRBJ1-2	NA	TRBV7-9	CASSLGDYGYTF
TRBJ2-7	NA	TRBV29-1	CSVEAGLDEQYF
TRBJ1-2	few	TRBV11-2	CASSLGQSYGYTF
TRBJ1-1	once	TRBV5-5	CASSLTGVGVNTEAFF
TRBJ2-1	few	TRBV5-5	CASSQRQGNSYNEQFF
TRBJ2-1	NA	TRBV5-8	CASSLGQGNEQFF
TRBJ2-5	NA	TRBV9	CASSVGVKETQYF
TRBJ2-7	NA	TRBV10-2	CASSESFGNVGDYEQYF
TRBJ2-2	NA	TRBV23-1	CASRPLPGQEETGELFF
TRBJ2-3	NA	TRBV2	CASSRQGRQDTQYF
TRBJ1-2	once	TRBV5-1	CASSPLYVATGRNVDYGYTF
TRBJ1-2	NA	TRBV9	CASTQGTGGYGYTF
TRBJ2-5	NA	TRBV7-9	CASSLVQGVGETQYF
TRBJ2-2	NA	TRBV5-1	CASSLVTGMTGELFF
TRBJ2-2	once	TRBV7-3	CASSRGAGELFF